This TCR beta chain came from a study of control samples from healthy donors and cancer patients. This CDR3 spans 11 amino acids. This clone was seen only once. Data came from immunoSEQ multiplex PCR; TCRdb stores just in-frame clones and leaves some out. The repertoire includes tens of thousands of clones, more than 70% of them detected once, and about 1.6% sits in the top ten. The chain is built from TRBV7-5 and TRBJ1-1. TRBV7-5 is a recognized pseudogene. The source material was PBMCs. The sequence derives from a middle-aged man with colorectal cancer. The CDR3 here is CARSSNTEAFF. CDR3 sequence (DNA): TGTGCCAGAAGCTCGAACACTGAAGCTTTCTTT.